This TCR beta chain was captured by sequencing in a study of blood T cell repertoires in COVID-19. Across the study: Sample material is recorded as cDNA or gDNA derived from T cells, B-cell-depleted T cells, or PBMCs.

Original data processing: Amplification with reference gene primers provided the estimates of nucleated cell counts. Clones were sequenced by immunoSEQ multiplex PCR, and TCRdb holds only the in-frame ones, with some missing. V and J calls and clone size are given by that table; D and trimming were obtained from the DNA. Among some 150,000 clones listed, around 82% were seen once. Living in about two dozen US areas, the participants were between roughly 18 and 89 years of age. Which cohort a participant joined came from the clinical history participants gave. V lost 3 bases to trimming and J lost 3 bases; unmatched junction nucleotides: 8. The CDR3 covers 16 residues. The germline CDR1 and CDR2 sequences are MNHEY and SMNVEV (reference sequence).

The clonotype was recovered from a woman between 45 and 60 years old in a cohort exposed to, infected with or recovered from COVID-19 (not recorded which). The sequencing input was PBMCs or T cells enriched from blood (not recorded which). The chain joins TRBV27 to TRBJ2-1; 7 bases align to TRBD1. This chain's CDR3 is CASSLGQNLVYNEQFF. In nucleotides, the CDR3 is TGTGCCAGCAGTTTGGGACAGAACTTAGTCTACAATGAGCAGTTCTTC.